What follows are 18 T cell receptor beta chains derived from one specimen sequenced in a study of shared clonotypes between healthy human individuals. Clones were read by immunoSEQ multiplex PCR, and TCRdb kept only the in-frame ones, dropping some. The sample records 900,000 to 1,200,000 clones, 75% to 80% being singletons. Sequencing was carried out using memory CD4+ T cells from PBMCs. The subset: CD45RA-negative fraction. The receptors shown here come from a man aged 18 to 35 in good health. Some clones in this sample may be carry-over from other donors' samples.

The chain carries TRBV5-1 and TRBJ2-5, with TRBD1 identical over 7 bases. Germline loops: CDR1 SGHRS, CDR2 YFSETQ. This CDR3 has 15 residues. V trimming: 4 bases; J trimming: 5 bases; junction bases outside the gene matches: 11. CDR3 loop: CASSGIGQAQETQYF. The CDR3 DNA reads TGCGCCAGCAGCGGCATTGGACAGGCCCAGGAGACCCAGTACTTC. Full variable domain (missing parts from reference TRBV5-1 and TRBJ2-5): KAGVTQTPRYLIKTRGQQVTLSCSPISGHRSVSWYQQTPGQGLQFLFEYFSETQRNKGNFPGRFSGRQFSNSRSEMNVSTLELGDSALYLCASSGIGQAQETQYFGPGTRLLVL.

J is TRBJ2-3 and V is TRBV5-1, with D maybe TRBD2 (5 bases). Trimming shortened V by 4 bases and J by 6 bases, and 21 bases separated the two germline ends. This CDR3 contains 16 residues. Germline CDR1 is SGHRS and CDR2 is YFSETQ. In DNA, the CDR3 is TGCGCCAGCAGCCCGGACGGGGTCGCTAGGTCTGATACGCAGTATTTT. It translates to CASSPDGVARSDTQYF.

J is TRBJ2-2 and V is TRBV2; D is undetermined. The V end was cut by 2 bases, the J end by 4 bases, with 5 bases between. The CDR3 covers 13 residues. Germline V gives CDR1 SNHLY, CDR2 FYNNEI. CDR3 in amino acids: CASSESGTGELFF. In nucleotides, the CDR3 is TGTGCCAGCAGTGAAAGTGGCACCGGGGAGCTGTTTTTT.

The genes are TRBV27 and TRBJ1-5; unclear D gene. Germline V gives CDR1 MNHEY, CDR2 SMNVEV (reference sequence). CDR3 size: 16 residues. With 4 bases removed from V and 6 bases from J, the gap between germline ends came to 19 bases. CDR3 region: CASSSTGSPKGQPQHF. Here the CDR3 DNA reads TGTGCCAGCAGTTCAACCGGATCCCCAAAGGGTCAGCCCCAGCATTTT.

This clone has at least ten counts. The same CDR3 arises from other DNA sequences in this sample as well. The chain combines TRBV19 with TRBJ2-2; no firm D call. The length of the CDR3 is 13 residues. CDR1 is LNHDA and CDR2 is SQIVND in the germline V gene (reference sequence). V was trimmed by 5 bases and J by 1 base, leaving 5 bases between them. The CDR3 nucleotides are TGTGCCAGTAGTCCCCAGAACACCGGGGAGCTGTTTTTT. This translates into CASSPQNTGELFF.

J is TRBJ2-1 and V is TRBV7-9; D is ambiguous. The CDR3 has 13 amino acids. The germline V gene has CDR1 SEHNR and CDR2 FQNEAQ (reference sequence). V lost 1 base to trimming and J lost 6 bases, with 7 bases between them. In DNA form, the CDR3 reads TGTGCCAGCAGCTTAGGGCGTAGCAATGAGCAGTTCTTC. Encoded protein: CASSLGRSNEQFF. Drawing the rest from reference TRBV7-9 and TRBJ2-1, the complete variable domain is DTGVSQNPRHKITKRGQNVTFRCDPISEHNRLYWYRQTLGQGPEFLTYFQNEAQLEKSRLLSDRFSAERPKGSFSTLEIQRTEQGDSAMYLCASSLGRSNEQFFGPGTRLTVL.

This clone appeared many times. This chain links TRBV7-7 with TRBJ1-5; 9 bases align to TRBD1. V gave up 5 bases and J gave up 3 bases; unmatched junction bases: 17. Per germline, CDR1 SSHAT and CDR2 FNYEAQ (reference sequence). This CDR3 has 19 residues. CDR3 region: CASSPLGTGQGLFNQPQHF. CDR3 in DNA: TGTGCCAGCAGCCCGCTGGGTACCGGACAGGGGCTATTCAATCAGCCCCAGCATTTT.

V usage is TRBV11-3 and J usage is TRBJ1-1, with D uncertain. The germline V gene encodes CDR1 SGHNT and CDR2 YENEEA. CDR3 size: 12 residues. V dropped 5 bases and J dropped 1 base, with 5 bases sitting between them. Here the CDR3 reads CASSNRNTEAFF. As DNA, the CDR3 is TGTGCCAGCAGCAACAGGAACACTGAAGCTTTCTTT. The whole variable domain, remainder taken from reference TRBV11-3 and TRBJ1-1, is EAGVVQSPRYKIIEKKQPVAFWCNPISGHNTLYWYLQNLGQGPELLIRYENEEAVDDSQLPKDRFSAERLKGVDSTLKIQPAELGDSAVYLCASSNRNTEAFFGQGTRLTVV.

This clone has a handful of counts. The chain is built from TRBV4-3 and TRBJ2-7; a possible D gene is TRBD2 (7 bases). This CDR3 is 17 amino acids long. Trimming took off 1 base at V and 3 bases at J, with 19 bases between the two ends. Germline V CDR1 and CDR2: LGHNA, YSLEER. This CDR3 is CASSQGPWGGGLYEQYF. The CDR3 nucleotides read TGCGCCAGCAGCCAAGGACCTTGGGGAGGGGGACTCTACGAGCAGTACTTC.

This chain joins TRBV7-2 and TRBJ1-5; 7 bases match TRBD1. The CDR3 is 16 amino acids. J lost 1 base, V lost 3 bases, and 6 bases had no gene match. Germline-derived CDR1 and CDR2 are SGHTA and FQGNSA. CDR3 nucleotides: TGTGCCAGCAGCTTTGGAGGGGGCGCGAGCAATCAGCCCCAGCATTTT. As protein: CASSFGGGASNQPQHF.

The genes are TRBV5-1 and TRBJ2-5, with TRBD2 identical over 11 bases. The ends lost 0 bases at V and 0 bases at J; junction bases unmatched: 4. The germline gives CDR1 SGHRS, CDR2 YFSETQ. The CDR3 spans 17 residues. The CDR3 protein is CASSLGPLAGDQETQYF. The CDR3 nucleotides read TGCGCCAGCAGCTTGGGCCCACTAGCGGGGGACCAAGAGACCCAGTACTTC.

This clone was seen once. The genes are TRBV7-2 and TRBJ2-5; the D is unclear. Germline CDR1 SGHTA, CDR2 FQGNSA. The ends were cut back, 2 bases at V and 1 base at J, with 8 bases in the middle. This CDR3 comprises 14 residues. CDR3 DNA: TGTGCCAGCAGCTTATTTCCAGCCCAAGAGACCCAGTACTTC. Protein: CASSLFPAQETQYF.

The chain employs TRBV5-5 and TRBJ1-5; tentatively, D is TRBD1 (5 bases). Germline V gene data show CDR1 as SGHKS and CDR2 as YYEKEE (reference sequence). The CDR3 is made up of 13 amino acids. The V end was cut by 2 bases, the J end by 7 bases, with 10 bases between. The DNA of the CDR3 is TGTGCCAGCAGCTTAAGCGGGGACCAGCCCCAGCATTTT. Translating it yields CASSLSGDQPQHF. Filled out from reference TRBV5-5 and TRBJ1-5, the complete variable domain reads DAGVTQSPTHLIKTRGQQVTLRCSPISGHKSVSWYQQVLGQGPQFIFQYYEKEERGRGNFPDRFSARQFPNYSSELNVNALLLGDSALYLCASSLSGDQPQHFGDGTRLSIL.

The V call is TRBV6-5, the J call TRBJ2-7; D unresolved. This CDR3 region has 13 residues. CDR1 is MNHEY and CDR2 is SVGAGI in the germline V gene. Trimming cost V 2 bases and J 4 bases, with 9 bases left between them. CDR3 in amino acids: CASSYLGTYEQYF. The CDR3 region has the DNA TGTGCCAGCAGTTACCTAGGAACTTACGAGCAGTACTTC.

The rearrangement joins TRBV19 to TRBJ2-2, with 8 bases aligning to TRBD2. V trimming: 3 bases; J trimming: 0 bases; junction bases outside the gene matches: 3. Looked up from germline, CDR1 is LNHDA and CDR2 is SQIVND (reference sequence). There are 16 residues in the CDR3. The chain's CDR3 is CASSIPSGSNTGELFF. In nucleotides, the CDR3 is TGTGCCAGTAGTATCCCTAGCGGGTCGAACACCGGGGAGCTGTTTTTT.

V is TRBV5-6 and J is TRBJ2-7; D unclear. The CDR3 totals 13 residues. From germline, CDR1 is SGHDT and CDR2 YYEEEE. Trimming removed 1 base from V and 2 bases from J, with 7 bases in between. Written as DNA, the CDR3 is TGTGCCAGCAGCTTGAGGCCGGCCTACGAGCAGTACTTC. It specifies CASSLRPAYEQYF.

Here the CDR3 DNA reads TGTGCCAGCAGCACCGGGACTGAAGCTTTCTTT. This encodes CASSTGTEAFF. This rearrangement joins TRBV6-1 to TRBJ1-1; D is uncertain. This CDR3 has 11 amino acids. In germline, CDR1 is MNHNS, CDR2 SASEGT. Trimming took 6 bases from V and 5 from J, leaving 7 bases between them.

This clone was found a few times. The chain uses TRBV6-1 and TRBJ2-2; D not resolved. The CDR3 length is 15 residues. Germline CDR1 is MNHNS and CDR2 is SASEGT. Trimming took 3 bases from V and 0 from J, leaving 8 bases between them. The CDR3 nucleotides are TGTGCCAGCAGTGAGCAAACCTCGAACACCGGGGAGCTGTTTTTT. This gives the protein CASSEQTSNTGELFF.